The 12 T cell receptor beta chains given below trace back to one sample, sequenced in a study of prognosis after radiotherapy for stage I lung cancer. Genomic DNA was the source, and TCR beta CDR3 was amplified from it by two-round multiplex PCR. Primers targeting each individual TRBV and TRBJ gene were applied in first-round PCR. TCRdb redid the calling of the multiplex PCR reads with MiXCR, one entry per CDR3 protein. The sample has 20,000 to 30,000 distinct CDR3 sequences, around 43% seen once. Specimen: PBMCs, collected before or after stereotactic body radiation therapy (not recorded which). These receptors originate from a donor over 45 with non-small cell lung cancer.

This clonotype was seen many times. J is TRBJ1-1 and V is TRBV29-1; TRBD1 is a possible D gene (5 bases). Trimming left V 3 bases short and J 5 bases short, with 13 bases between. CDR1 SQVTM and CDR2 ANQGSEA come from the germline V gene. The CDR3 spans 13 residues. This CDR3 is CSVDGQGTTEAFF. The CDR3 DNA sequence: TGCAGCGTTGATGGGCAGGGTACGACTGAAGCTTTCTTT.

Notes on this clonotype: This may be a read error: a much more frequent sequence differs by one nucleotide. The chain combines TRBV5-1 with TRBJ2-5; 8 bases agree with TRBD1. CDR1 is SGHRS, CDR2 YFSETQ, per germline. Trimming removed 2 bases from V and 4 bases from J; junction bases left unmatched: 4. The length of the CDR3 is 14 residues. CDR3 loop: CASSFQGALETQYF. CDR3 DNA: TGCGCCAGCAGCTTTCAGGGGGCTCTAGAGACCCAGTACTTC.

In its sample, this clonotype was seen many times. The junction does not match germline at one end; this may be a read error. The chain is built from TRBV6-1 and TRBJ1-2; perhaps TRBD1 as D (5 bases). This CDR3 spans 13 amino acids. The germline gives CDR1 MNHNS, CDR2 SASEGT. CDR3 residues: CASREGTYYGYTF. CDR3 coding DNA: TGTGCCAGCAGGGAAGGGACGTACTATGGCTACACCTTC.

This clonotype was seen at least ten times. This chain joins TRBV6-1 and TRBJ2-7; TRBD1 or TRBD2 may be the D gene (5 bases each). This CDR3 spans 15 amino acids. The germline gives CDR1 MNHNS, CDR2 SASEGT. Trimming took off 6 bases at V and 2 bases at J, with 17 bases between the two ends. The CDR3 sequence: CASRKEQRGAYEQYF. CDR3 sequence (DNA): TGTGCCAGCAGGAAAGAACAGAGAGGGGCCTACGAGCAGTACTTC.

As regards this clonotype: A much larger clone differs by one base, so this may be a read error. The chain combines TRBV27 with TRBJ2-5; 11 bases fit TRBD2. The V segment lost 2 bases and the J segment 3 bases; nucleotides outside the gene matches: 5. The CDR3 runs to 16 residues. Germline V gene lookup returns CDR1 MNHEY and CDR2 SMNVEV (reference sequence). CDR3 protein: CASSLVTSGRKETQYF. CDR3 DNA sequence: TGTGCCAGCAGTTTAGTAACTAGCGGGAGAAAAGAGACCCAGTACTTC.

In its sample, this clonotype was seen many times. The chain is built from TRBV5-1 and TRBJ2-1; unclear D gene. The CDR3 covers 13 residues. Trimming left V 0 bases short and J 6 bases short, with 7 bases between. CDR1 is SGHRS and CDR2 is YFSETQ in the germline V gene. CDR3 in amino acids: CASSLAPINEQFF. The CDR3 DNA is TGCGCCAGCAGCTTGGCGCCTATCAATGAGCAGTTCTTC.

This rearrangement joins TRBV9 to TRBJ2-2; D uncertain. Trimming cost V 3 bases and J 10 bases, with 25 bases left between them. This CDR3 region has 17 residues. Germline V CDR1 and CDR2: SGDLS, YYNGEE. CDR3 DNA: TGTGCCAGCAGCGACCCCCGGGCTCCCCAATTGGCCGTGGAGCTGTTTTTT. It translates to CASSDPRAPQLAVELFF. Filled out from reference TRBV9 and TRBJ2-2, the complete variable domain reads DSGVTQTPKHLITATGQRVTLRCSPRSGDLSVYWYQQSLDQGLQFLIQYYNGEERAKGNILERFSAQQFPDLHSELNLSSLELGDSALYFCASSDPRAPQLAVELFFGEGSRLTVL.

This clonotype was counted many times. The chain combines TRBV4-1 with TRBJ2-7, with 10 bases identical to TRBD2. Germline V CDR1 and CDR2: MGHRA, YSYEKL. The trim removed 2 bases at V and 2 bases at J, leaving 9 bases unmatched. The length of the CDR3 is 17 residues. CDR3 protein: CASSQNLGLAIPYEQYF. CDR3 in DNA: TGCGCCAGCAGCCAAAATCTGGGACTAGCGATTCCCTACGAGCAGTACTTC.

This clonotype was observed a handful of times. Since a much larger clone is just one base distant, this may be a read error. The chain uses TRBV7-7 and TRBJ1-5; D not certain. The germline CDR1 and CDR2 sequences are SSHAT and FNYEAQ (reference sequence). The CDR3 has 15 amino acids. CDR3 sequence reads: CTSSFFLQGNQPQHF. CDR3 DNA: TGTACTAGCAGCTTCTTCTTGCAGGGCAATCAGCCCCAGCATTTT.

V gene TRBV9 combines with J gene TRBJ2-3, with D possibly matching TRBD2 (7 bases). Trimming pared 0 bases from V and 4 bases from J, leaving 21 bases between. The germline CDR1 and CDR2 sequences are SGDLS and YYNGEE. CDR3 length equals 18 residues. The CDR3 here is CASSVGTSGGPGADTQYF. CDR3 DNA: TGTGCCAGCAGCGTAGGGACTAGTGGGGGGCCAGGGGCAGATACGCAGTATTTT.

J is TRBJ2-7 and V is TRBV4-3, with D perhaps TRBD1 (6 bases). Trimming stripped 0 bases from V and 4 bases from J, with 16 bases between. Germline CDR1 reads LGHNA; CDR2 reads YSLEER. The CDR3 totals 16 residues. CDR3 region: CASSQDKGGEEYEQYF. CDR3 coding DNA: TGCGCCAGCAGCCAAGATAAAGGGGGAGAGGAGTACGAGCAGTACTTC.

There are many counts of this clonotype. The chain has TRBV14 and TRBJ1-4; tentative D call: TRBD1 (5 bases). There are 15 residues in the CDR3. The germline gives CDR1 SGHDN, CDR2 FVKESK. V gave up 3 bases and J gave up 10 bases, with 18 bases separating them. CDR3 sequence reads: CASSQEGPPRGKLFF. Written as DNA, the CDR3 is TGTGCCAGCAGCCAGGAGGGACCGCCTCGAGGAAAACTGTTTTTT.